The 19 T cell receptor beta chains presented below share a single source sample, sequenced in a study of T cell responses to AZD1222 COVID-19 vaccine. Method: immunoSEQ multiplex PCR; TCRdb's copy keeps in-frame clones and lacks some. This table has about 90,000 clones, approximately 90% appearing once. The sequences come from peripheral blood, collected on day 0 of MenACWY control vaccination. The receptors here all came from an adult in good health.

This chain connects TRBV12-3 or TRBV12-4 to TRBJ2-7; D remains unclear. Trimming took off 6 bases at V and 7 bases at J, with 10 bases between the two ends. The CDR3 runs to 11 residues. The CDR3 region is CASSQWEEQYF. As DNA, the CDR3 is TGTGCCAGCAGCCAATGGGAAGAGCAGTACTTC.

The V gene is TRBV5-4, the J gene TRBJ1-3, with D hard to call. Germline V gene lookup returns CDR1 SGHNT and CDR2 YYREEE (reference sequence). Trimming took 1 base from V and 0 from J, leaving 11 bases between them. The CDR3 contains 16 residues. CDR3: CASSLRLGSSGNTIYF. The CDR3 nucleotides are TGTGCCAGCAGCTTGAGACTGGGAAGCTCTGGAAACACCATATATTTT.

The chain carries TRBV20-1 and TRBJ1-2; D unclear. Germline V gene sequence: CDR1 DFQATT, CDR2 SNEGSKA (reference sequence). This CDR3 is 11 amino acids long. Trimming took off 7 bases at V and 0 bases at J, with 6 bases between the two ends. The CDR3 nucleotides are TGCAGTGGGAGATCTAACTATGGCTACACCTTC. Translated, it gives CSGRSNYGYTF.

A single count supports this clone. J is TRBJ2-1 and V is TRBV5-4, with D perhaps matching TRBD1 (6 bases). CDR1 SGHNT and CDR2 YYREEE come from the germline V gene (reference sequence). There are 16 residues in the CDR3. Trimming cost V 4 bases and J 0 bases, with 14 bases left between them. The CDR3 DNA reads as TGTGCCAGCAGCGACGGACAGATGAGCTCCTACAATGAGCAGTTCTTC. As protein: CASSDGQMSSYNEQFF.

This rearrangement joins TRBV5-1 to TRBJ1-5; D perhaps matches TRBD1 (5 bases). The V and J ends lost 5 bases and 2 bases respectively, with 11 bases between them. Germline V lookup: CDR1 SGHRS, CDR2 YFSETQ. The CDR3 sequence is 14 residues long. CDR3 nucleotide sequence: TGCGCCAGCAGTCGGGGGGATGGCAATCAGCCCCAGCATTTT. Its translation is CASSRGDGNQPQHF.

The CDR3 is CASSSPYYGTDTQYF. CDR3 sequence (DNA): TGTGCCAGCAGCTCGCCTTATTACGGGACAGATACGCAGTATTTT. J is TRBJ2-3 and V is TRBV11-1; D remains unclear. The CDR3 spans 15 residues. Germline V gives CDR1 SGHAT, CDR2 FQDESV (reference sequence). The V end was cut by 4 bases, the J end by 3 bases, with 14 bases between.

The chain combines TRBV5-4 with TRBJ2-4; D unclear. The CDR3 loop spans 16 amino acids. Trimming removed 0 bases at V and 0 bases at J, with 10 bases between. Germline CDR1 and CDR2: SGHNT and YYREEE (reference sequence). The CDR3 spells CASSLGLDGAKNIQYF. The CDR3 DNA follows: TGTGCCAGCAGCTTGGGATTGGACGGAGCCAAAAACATTCAGTACTTC.

V and J are TRBV6-5 and TRBJ1-6; TRBD1 might be the D (6 bases). From germline, CDR1 is MNHEY and CDR2 SVGAGI. V was clipped by 5 bases and J by 5 bases, with 10 bases between them. The CDR3 is made up of 14 amino acids. CDR3 sequence (DNA): TGTGCCAGCAGTCGTACAGGGAATAATTCACCCCTCCACTTT. Translated: CASSRTGNNSPLHF.

The rearrangement links TRBV28 to TRBJ1-2; a weak D match, TRBD1 (5 bases). From germline, CDR1 is MDHEN and CDR2 SYDVKM. The CDR3 runs 14 residues. Between the trimmed V and J ends, which lost 7 bases and 6 bases, there was a span of 18 bases. The CDR3 coding sequence is TGTGCCAGCATGCCCGGGCAGGGAACCAATGGCTACACCTTC. It encodes CASMPGQGTNGYTF.

The chain is built from TRBV19 and TRBJ2-2; 9 nucleotides align to TRBD2. V shed 5 bases and J 3 bases; nucleotides not matched to a gene: 7. The CDR3 covers 16 residues. Germline CDR1 reads LNHDA; CDR2 reads SQIVND (reference sequence). CDR3 sequence (DNA): TGTGCCAGTAGTCCCGGTAGCGGGAGCCACACCGGGGAGCTGTTTTTT. This encodes CASSPGSGSHTGELFF.

The chain links TRBV6-5 to TRBJ1-1; no firm D call. CDR3 length: 14 residues. The germline V gene has CDR1 MNHEY and CDR2 SVGAGI. Trimming took off 8 bases at V and 3 bases at J, with 16 bases between the two ends. Written as DNA, the CDR3 is TGTGCCAGCCGATCCTCAGCGGGTTACACTGAAGCTTTCTTT. Translation gives CASRSSAGYTEAFF.

This rearrangement joins TRBV9 to TRBJ2-7; D unclear. Germline V gene sequence: CDR1 SGDLS, CDR2 YYNGEE. The length of the CDR3 is 16 residues. V lost 0 bases, J lost 0 bases, and 13 bases lay in between. The CDR3 nucleotides read TGTGCCAGCAGCGTAGGACGTGACCCGAGCTCCTACGAGCAGTACTTC. This translates into CASSVGRDPSSYEQYF.

The V gene is TRBV27, the J gene TRBJ2-1; TRBD2 matches at 11 bases. CDR1 is MNHEY and CDR2 is SMNVEV in the germline V gene (reference sequence). J was trimmed by 5 bases and V by 5 bases; bases with no gene match: 11. The length of the CDR3 is 17 residues. CDR3: CASSNIAGGGSNNEQFF. The CDR3 DNA is TGTGCCAGCAGTAACATAGCGGGAGGGGGCTCTAACAATGAGCAGTTCTTC.

The chain recombines TRBV27 with TRBJ1-2; the D is unclear. V was cut by 2 bases and J by 0 bases, with 7 bases left in between. The V gene's germline CDR1 is MNHEY and CDR2 SMNVEV (reference sequence). The CDR3 runs to 14 residues. CDR3 loop: CASSLVGSNYGYTF. CDR3 in DNA: TGTGCCAGCAGTTTAGTAGGATCTAACTATGGCTACACCTTC.

The chain links TRBV28 to TRBJ2-7, with unresolved D. Germline CDR1 and CDR2: MDHEN and SYDVKM. The CDR3 spans 11 residues. The CDR3 sequence: CATKSFYEQYF. As DNA, the CDR3 is TGTGCGACGAAATCCTTTTACGAGCAGTACTTC. Supplemented by reference TRBV28 and TRBJ2-7, the full variable domain reads DVKVTQSSRYLVKRTGEKVFLECVQDMDHENMFWYRQDPGLGLRLIYFSYDVKMKEKGDIPEGYSVSREKKERFSLILESASTNQTSMYLCATKSFYEQYFGPGTRLTVT.

The DNA for the CDR3 is TGTGCCACCCCTCCCACCTACGAGCAGTACTTC. This translates into CATPPTYEQYF. J is TRBJ2-7 and V is TRBV24-1; D remains unclear. The CDR3 contains 11 residues. V lost 9 bases and J 2 bases, leaving 7 bases between the germline ends. Germline assignment: CDR1 KGHDR and CDR2 SFDVKD.

The V and J genes are TRBV3-1 (or the pseudogene TRBV3-2) and TRBJ2-1, with 9 positions matching TRBD1. Germline lookup yields CDR1 LGHDT and CDR2 YNNKEL (reference sequence). The length of the CDR3 is 12 residues. Trimming took 0 bases from V and 15 from J; bases not matched to a gene: 3. As DNA, the CDR3 is TGTGCCAGCAGCCAAGAAGGGACAGGGCTGTTCTTC. Its protein product is CASSQEGTGLFF.

The chain recombines TRBV3-1 (or the pseudogene TRBV3-2) with TRBJ2-5; D unclear. Germline CDR1 is LGHDT and CDR2 is YNNKEL (reference sequence). This CDR3 is 15 amino acids long. Trimming pared 1 base from V and 2 bases from J, leaving 11 bases between. The chain's CDR3 is CASSQGTNRQETQYF. The DNA for the CDR3 is TGTGCCAGCAGCCAAGGGACCAACCGACAAGAGACCCAGTACTTC.

V gene TRBV28 combines with J gene TRBJ2-1; D could derive from TRBD1 or TRBD2 (5 bases each). Trimming removed 6 bases at V and 12 bases at J, with 21 bases between. The CDR3 covers 14 residues. Germline V CDR1 and CDR2: MDHEN, SYDVKM. CDR3 residues: CASRGVRVEFRQFF. The DNA for the CDR3 is TGTGCCAGCAGGGGGGTCAGGGTCGAATTTCGGCAGTTCTTC.